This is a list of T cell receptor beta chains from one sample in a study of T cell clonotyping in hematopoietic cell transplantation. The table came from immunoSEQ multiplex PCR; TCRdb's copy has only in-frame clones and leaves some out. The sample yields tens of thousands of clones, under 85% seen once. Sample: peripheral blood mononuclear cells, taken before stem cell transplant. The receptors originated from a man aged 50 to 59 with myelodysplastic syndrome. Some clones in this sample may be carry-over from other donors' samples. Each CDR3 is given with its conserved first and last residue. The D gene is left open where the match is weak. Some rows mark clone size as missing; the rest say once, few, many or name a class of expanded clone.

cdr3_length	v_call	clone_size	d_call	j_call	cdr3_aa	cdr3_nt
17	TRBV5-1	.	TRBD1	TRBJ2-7	CASSLAPGTGGFYERYF	TGCGCCAGCAGCTTGGCTCCCGGGACAGGGGGTTTCTACGAGCGGTACTTC
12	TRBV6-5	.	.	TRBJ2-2	CASSPELGELFF	TGTGCCAGCAGTCCGGAGCTCGGGGAGCTGTTTTTT
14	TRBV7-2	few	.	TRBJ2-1	CASSLYTSYNEQFF	TGTGCCAGCAGCTTATATACTAGCTACAATGAGCAGTTCTTC
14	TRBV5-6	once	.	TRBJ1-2	CASTAWAPNYGYTF	TGTGCCAGCACCGCGTGGGCACCTAACTATGGCTACACCTTC
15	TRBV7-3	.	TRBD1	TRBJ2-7	CASSLSGTEGDEQYF	TGTGCCAGCAGCTTATCCGGGACAGAAGGGGACGAGCAGTACTTC
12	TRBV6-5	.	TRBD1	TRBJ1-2	CATSLTGGGYTF	TGTGCCACATCCCTCACAGGGGGCGGCTACACCTTC
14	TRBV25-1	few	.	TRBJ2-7	CASSEWGRSYEQYF	TGTGCCAGCAGTGAATGGGGTAGAAGCTACGAGCAGTACTTC
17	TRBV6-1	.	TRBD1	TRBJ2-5	CASSESSGTGERETQYF	TGTGCCAGCAGTGAATCGAGTGGGACAGGGGAGCGAGAGACCCAGTACTTC
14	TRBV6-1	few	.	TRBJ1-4	CASRTRRDVGKLFF	TGTGCCAGCAGGACCCGGCGGGACGTTGGAAAACTGTTTTTT
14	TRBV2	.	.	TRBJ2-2	CANREQGPTGELFF	TGTGCTAACCGTGAACAAGGACCCACCGGGGAGCTGTTTTTT
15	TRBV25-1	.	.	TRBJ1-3	CASSSRTGPENTIYF	TGTGCCAGCAGTTCACGGACCGGACCTGAAAACACCATATATTTT
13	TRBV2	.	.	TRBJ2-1	CASSEAGSDEQFF	TGTGCCAGCAGTGAAGCAGGGTCCGATGAGCAGTTCTTC
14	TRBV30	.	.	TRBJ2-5	CAWSEGGGRETQYF	TGTGCCTGGAGCGAAGGAGGGGGCCGGGAGACCCAGTACTTC
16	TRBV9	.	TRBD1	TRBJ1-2	CASSDGTGDVGGGYTF	TGTGCCAGCAGCGACGGGACAGGGGACGTGGGGGGGGGCTACACCTTC
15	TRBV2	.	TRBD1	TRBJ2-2	CASSSGTGSTGELFF	TGTGCCAGCAGCTCCGGGACAGGGAGCACCGGGGAGCTGTTTTTT
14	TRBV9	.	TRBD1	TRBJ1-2	CASSVDRGSYGYTF	TGTGCCAGCAGCGTAGACAGGGGTTCATATGGCTACACCTTC
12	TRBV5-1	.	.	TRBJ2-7	CASSSQGVEQYF	TGCGCCAGCAGCTCCCAAGGGGTTGAGCAGTACTTC
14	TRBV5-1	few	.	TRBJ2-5	CASSPALVVETQYF	TGCGCCAGCAGCCCTGCCCTAGTAGTGGAGACCCAGTACTTC
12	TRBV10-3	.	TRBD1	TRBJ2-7	CAIDRGASEQYF	TGTGCCATCGACAGGGGGGCCTCCGAGCAGTACTTC
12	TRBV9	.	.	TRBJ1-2	CASSASNYGYTF	TGTGCCAGCAGCGCATCTAACTATGGCTACACCTTC